The present T cell receptor (beta chain) was sequenced within a study of T-cell memory formation after mild COVID-19. Notes on the study in general: The CD4+ clones that contracted clustered mainly within CM and EM, and the CD8+ clones concentrated in EMRA.

TCR alpha and TCR beta cDNA libraries carrying sample barcodes and UMIs came from 5'RACE with constant-segment primers. Each CDR3 protein is one row after TCRdb ran MiXCR on the 5' RACE reads. The sample lists about 190,000 distinct CDR3 sequences; around 25% were seen once. V was trimmed by 8 bases and J by 1 base, leaving 15 bases between them. CDR1 and CDR2 from the germline V gene are SGHRS and YFSETQ. This CDR3 contains 14 residues. Comment on this clonotype: No antigen is known for it.

The chain is built from TRBV5-1 and TRBJ1-1; weak D call: TRBD1 (6 bases). The TCR comes from an adult woman who had mild COVID-19 (a few samples of this study predate the infection). Cell type and time point are not known. The sequencing sample was made of PBMCs or a T cell subset sorted from them (not recorded which). The CDR3 here is CASRIATGNTEAFF. The CDR3 coding sequence is TGCGCCAGTAGAATAGCGACAGGGAACACTGAAGCTTTCTTT.